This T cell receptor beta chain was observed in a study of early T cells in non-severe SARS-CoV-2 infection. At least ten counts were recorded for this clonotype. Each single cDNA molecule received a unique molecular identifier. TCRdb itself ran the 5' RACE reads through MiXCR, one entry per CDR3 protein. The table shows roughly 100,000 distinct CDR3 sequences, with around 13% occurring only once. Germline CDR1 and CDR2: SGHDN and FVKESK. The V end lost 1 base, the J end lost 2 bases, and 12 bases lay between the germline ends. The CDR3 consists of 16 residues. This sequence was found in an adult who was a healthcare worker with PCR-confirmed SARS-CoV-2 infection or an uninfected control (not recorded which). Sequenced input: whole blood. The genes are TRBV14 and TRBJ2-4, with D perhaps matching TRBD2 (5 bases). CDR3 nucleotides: TGTGCCAGCAGCCAAGCCCCGGGGATACCCAAAAACATTCAGTACTTC. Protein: CASSQAPGIPKNIQYF.